This T cell receptor (beta chain) came from a study of cytotoxic CD8 clonotypes in ibrutinib-treated CLL. Turning to the study itself: After treatment lasting a median roughly eleven months, range 6 to 36, response samples were collected.

The CDR3 has 14 amino acids. The junction had 7 bases not matched to a gene; V was cut back by 7 bases and J by 6 bases. The germline CDR1 and CDR2 sequences are LNHDA and SQIVND (reference sequence). TCRdb's table, derived via immunoSEQ multiplex PCR, lists solely in-frame clones and lacks some. The table includes approximately 190,000 clones, more than 70% detected once. The specimen was PBMCs, collected after 12 months of ibrutinib treatment. The receptor's source is a human donor with chronic lymphocytic leukemia. This sequence joins TRBV19 and TRBJ2-2; 8 nucleotides agree with TRBD2. This chain's CDR3 is CASIGLADSGELFF. The CDR3 DNA sequence: TGTGCCAGTATAGGACTAGCTGACTCCGGGGAGCTGTTTTTT.